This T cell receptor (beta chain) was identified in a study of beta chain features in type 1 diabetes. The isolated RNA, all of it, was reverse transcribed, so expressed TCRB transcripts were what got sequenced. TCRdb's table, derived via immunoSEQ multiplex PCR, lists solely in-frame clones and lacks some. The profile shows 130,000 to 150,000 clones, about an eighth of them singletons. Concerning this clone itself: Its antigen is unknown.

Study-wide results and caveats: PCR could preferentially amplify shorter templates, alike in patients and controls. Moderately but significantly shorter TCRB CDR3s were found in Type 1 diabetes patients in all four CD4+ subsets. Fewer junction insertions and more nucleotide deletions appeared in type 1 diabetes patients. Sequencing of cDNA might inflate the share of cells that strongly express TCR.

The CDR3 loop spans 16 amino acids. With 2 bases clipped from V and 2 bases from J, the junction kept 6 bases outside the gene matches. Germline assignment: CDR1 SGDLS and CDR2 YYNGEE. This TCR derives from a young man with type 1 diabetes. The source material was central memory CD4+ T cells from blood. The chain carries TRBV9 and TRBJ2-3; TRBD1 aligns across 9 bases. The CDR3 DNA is TGTGCCAGCAGCGTCTCCGGGACAGGGATCACAGATACGCAGTATTTT. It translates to CASSVSGTGITDTQYF.